The 5 T cell receptor beta chains listed next were all sequenced from one sample in a study of cytomegalovirus exposure and HLA in healthy donors. The PCR contained 60 Vbeta and 13 Jbeta primers. Only in-frame clones appear in the TCRdb table, and some are missing; sequencing was by immunoSEQ multiplex PCR. The table has around 90,000 clones, more than 75% seen once. What was sequenced was PBMCs. The receptor set was obtained from a man between 25 and 39 years old in good health and CMV-seropositive.

V is TRBV4-1 and J is TRBJ2-4, with a weak D call TRBD1 (5 bases). The CDR3 consists of 17 residues. Germline CDR1 reads MGHRA; CDR2 reads YSYEKL. Trimming removed 7 bases at V and 0 bases at J, with 19 bases between. The CDR3 loop reads CASTPNTDNLAKNIQYF. CDR3 coding DNA: TGCGCCAGCACCCCCAATACGGACAACCTAGCCAAAAACATTCAGTACTTC.

V usage is TRBV28 and J usage is TRBJ2-7, with TRBD2 as a possible D gene (5 bases). CDR1 MDHEN and CDR2 SYDVKM come from the germline V gene. The V end was cut by 3 bases, the J end by 2 bases, with 14 bases between. The CDR3 extends over 15 amino acids. CDR3 coding DNA: TGTGCCAGCAGTTTTGGGCTGAGGGAAACCTACGAGCAGTACTTC. Residues: CASSFGLRETYEQYF.

The chain uses TRBV5-5 and TRBJ2-5; 8 bases are shared with TRBD1. Trimming cost V 4 bases and J 4 bases; bases outside gene matches: 9. There are 15 residues in the CDR3. CDR1 and CDR2 from the germline V gene are SGHKS and YYEKEE (reference sequence). CDR3: CASSPMQGAGETQYF. In nucleotides, the CDR3 is TGTGCCAGCAGCCCCATGCAGGGGGCAGGAGAGACCCAGTACTTC.

J is TRBJ2-1 and V is TRBV10-3, with 7 bases lining up with TRBD2. V shed 5 bases and J 2 bases; nucleotides not matched to a gene: 9. The CDR3 covers 16 residues. Germline V gene data show CDR1 as ENHRY and CDR2 as SYGVKD. CDR3 sequence: CAISNSGGGTYNEQFF. CDR3 coding DNA: TGTGCCATCAGTAATTCGGGGGGAGGCACCTACAATGAGCAGTTCTTC.

On this clone itself: Other DNA sequences of this sample code for an identical CDR3. The rearrangement links TRBV28 to TRBJ1-5; possibly TRBD1 for D (5 bases). The CDR3 runs 14 residues. The V and J ends lost 5 bases and 2 bases respectively, with 10 bases between them. From germline, CDR1 is MDHEN and CDR2 SYDVKM. The CDR3 DNA follows: TGTGCCAGCAGTAGGGGCATCGGCAATCAGCCCCAGCATTTT. Translated: CASSRGIGNQPQHF.